A selection of T cell receptor beta chains follows, all from one sample in a study of regulatory T cells in long-lasting Graves disease. In TCRdb, the multiplex PCR reads were re-called with MiXCR into one record per CDR3 protein. This table has 350,000 to 550,000 distinct CDR3 sequences, about a sixth appearing once. This sample was also put to use in a study of T cells in Graves' hyperthyroidism and ophthalmopathy.

The material was peripheral blood mononuclear cells (PBMCs), obtained at new diagnosis, from a patient treated with antithyroid drugs. The receptors originated from a woman between 18 and 29 years old with Graves disease. CDR3s include the opening cysteine and the closing phenylalanine or tryptophan. Each record gives: V gene, J gene, clone size, D gene, CDR3 protein, CDR3 DNA. D genes are given only for firm matches. Size values are once, few and many counts, or a class for expanded clones, and some rows have none.

V gene: TRBV24-1
J gene: TRBJ2-2
clone size: -
D gene: -
CDR3 protein: CATSANRGTGAVPGELFF
CDR3 DNA: TGTGCCACCAGTGCAAACAGGGGCACGGGGGCGGTCCCCGGGGAGCTGTTTTTT

V gene: TRBV5-1
J gene: TRBJ2-5
clone size: many
D gene: -
CDR3 protein: CASSLAEGPRTQETQYF
CDR3 DNA: TGCGCCAGCAGCTTGGCCGAGGGCCCGAGGACCCAAGAGACCCAGTACTTC

V gene: TRBV6-1
J gene: TRBJ2-4
clone size: -
D gene: -
CDR3 protein: CASRDGVTGVERTQNIQYF
CDR3 DNA: TGTGCCAGCCGGGACGGCGTGACGGGTGTGGAGCGGACCCAAAACATTCAGTACTTC

V gene: TRBV28
J gene: TRBJ2-7
clone size: many
D gene: TRBD1
CDR3 protein: CASSLTGTSYEQYF
CDR3 DNA: TGTGCCAGCAGTTTGACAGGGACCTCCTACGAGCAGTACTTC

V gene: TRBV19
J gene: TRBJ1-5
clone size: -
D gene: -
CDR3 protein: CASSIGRNQPQHF
CDR3 DNA: TGTGCCAGTAGTATCGGGCGGAATCAGCCCCAGCATTTT

V gene: TRBV6-9
J gene: TRBJ1-1
clone size: many
D gene: TRBD1
CDR3 protein: CASSYLGTGGLTEAFF
CDR3 DNA: TGTGCCAGCAGTTACTTAGGGACAGGGGGCTTGACTGAAGCTTTCTTT

V gene: TRBV6-1
J gene: TRBJ2-7
clone size: many
D gene: TRBD2
CDR3 protein: CASRSVVGRLAGVEQYF
CDR3 DNA: TGTGCCAGCCGCTCTGTCGTGGGGAGACTAGCGGGAGTCGAGCAGTACTTC

V gene: TRBV6-6
J gene: TRBJ1-1
clone size: -
D gene: -
CDR3 protein: CASSYSGSTEAFF
CDR3 DNA: TGTGCCAGCAGTTACTCGGGGTCCACTGAAGCTTTCTTT

V gene: TRBV20-1
J gene: TRBJ2-7
clone size: -
D gene: TRBD2
CDR3 protein: CSASPGLAGGHSYEQYF
CDR3 DNA: TGCAGTGCTAGCCCGGGACTAGCGGGAGGGCACTCCTACGAGCAGTACTTC

V gene: TRBV12-3/TRBV12-4
J gene: TRBJ1-2
clone size: -
D gene: TRBD1
CDR3 protein: CASSLGSTGGAGYTF
CDR3 DNA: TGTGCCAGCAGTTTGGGTAGTACAGGGGGCGCTGGCTACACCTTC

V gene: TRBV18
J gene: TRBJ2-5
clone size: -
D gene: -
CDR3 protein: CASSLLPPDLEETQYF
CDR3 DNA: TGTGCCAGCTCACTCCTCCCGCCAGACTTAGAAGAGACCCAGTACTTC

V gene: TRBV7-8
J gene: TRBJ2-2
clone size: few
D gene: -
CDR3 protein: CASSQRDFRNTGELFF
CDR3 DNA: TGTGCCAGCAGCCAAAGGGACTTCCGTAACACCGGGGAGCTGTTTTTT

V gene: TRBV20-1
J gene: TRBJ2-2
clone size: -
D gene: TRBD2
CDR3 protein: CSARVREWGGELFF
CDR3 DNA: TGCAGTGCTAGAGTGCGGGAGTGGGGCGGGGAGCTGTTTTTT

V gene: TRBV13
J gene: TRBJ1-6
clone size: -
D gene: TRBD1
CDR3 protein: CASRHRGSNSPLHF
CDR3 DNA: TGTGCCAGCAGACACAGGGGAAGTAATTCACCCCTCCACTTT

V gene: TRBV4-2
J gene: TRBJ2-3
clone size: few
D gene: TRBD2
CDR3 protein: CASSQVLAGGPGSTDTQYF
CDR3 DNA: TGTGCCAGCAGCCAAGTTCTAGCGGGAGGGCCGGGTAGCACAGATACGCAGTATTTT

V gene: TRBV20-1
J gene: TRBJ2-7
clone size: many
D gene: -
CDR3 protein: CSARMGYEQYF
CDR3 DNA: TGCAGTGCTAGGATGGGCTACGAGCAGTACTTC

V gene: TRBV6-2/TRBV6-3
J gene: TRBJ2-7
clone size: -
D gene: -
CDR3 protein: CASTAGGSSYEQYF
CDR3 DNA: TGTGCCAGCACCGCCGGGGGCAGCTCCTACGAGCAGTACTTC

V gene: TRBV11-3
J gene: TRBJ2-1
clone size: -
D gene: TRBD2
CDR3 protein: CASSPGSGTDEQFF
CDR3 DNA: TGTGCCAGCAGCCCCGGGAGCGGGACCGATGAGCAGTTCTTC

V gene: TRBV20-1
J gene: TRBJ2-5
clone size: many
D gene: -
CDR3 protein: CSARDTYGGRRETQYF
CDR3 DNA: TGCAGTGCTAGAGATACTTATGGGGGGCGCAGGGAGACCCAGTACTTC

V gene: TRBV5-1
J gene: TRBJ2-6
clone size: -
D gene: -
CDR3 protein: CASDYSGANVLTF
CDR3 DNA: TGCGCCAGTGATTATTCTGGGGCCAACGTCCTGACTTTC

V gene: TRBV20-1
J gene: TRBJ2-1
clone size: -
D gene: TRBD2
CDR3 protein: CSARDPFKRENYNEQFF
CDR3 DNA: TGCAGTGCTAGAGACCCCTTTAAGCGGGAGAACTACAATGAGCAGTTCTTC

V gene: TRBV7-9
J gene: TRBJ2-5
clone size: few
D gene: TRBD2
CDR3 protein: CASSWTSGIETQYF
CDR3 DNA: TGTGCCAGCAGCTGGACTAGCGGGATTGAGACCCAGTACTTC

V gene: TRBV20-1
J gene: TRBJ2-1
clone size: few
D gene: -
CDR3 protein: CSAGNSYNEQFF
CDR3 DNA: TGCAGTGCTGGGAACTCCTACAATGAGCAGTTCTTC

V gene: TRBV20-1
J gene: TRBJ1-4
clone size: few
D gene: TRBD1
CDR3 protein: CSASPGQVGEKLFF
CDR3 DNA: TGCAGTGCCTCCCCGGGACAGGTTGGCGAAAAACTGTTTTTT

V gene: TRBV28
J gene: TRBJ2-1
clone size: many
D gene: TRBD2
CDR3 protein: CASSLAGVGYNEQFF
CDR3 DNA: TGTGCCAGCAGTTTAGCGGGAGTAGGCTACAATGAGCAGTTCTTC

V gene: TRBV28
J gene: TRBJ2-1
clone size: many
D gene: -
CDR3 protein: CASSGLGPLRNEQFF
CDR3 DNA: TGTGCCAGCAGTGGACTGGGCCCATTGAGGAATGAGCAGTTCTTC

V gene: TRBV5-1
J gene: TRBJ2-3
clone size: many
D gene: -
CDR3 protein: CASSLGPQDGTGTDTQYF
CDR3 DNA: TGCGCCAGCAGCTTAGGACCCCAGGACGGGACTGGCACAGATACGCAGTATTTT

V gene: TRBV7-9
J gene: TRBJ2-2
clone size: many
D gene: -
CDR3 protein: CASSSGWTGELFF
CDR3 DNA: TGTGCCAGCAGCTCCGGGTGGACCGGGGAGCTGTTTTTT

V gene: TRBV6-4
J gene: TRBJ1-1
clone size: many
D gene: -
CDR3 protein: CASSYTGRRNTEAFF
CDR3 DNA: TGTGCCAGCAGTTACACGGGACGGAGGAACACTGAAGCTTTCTTT

V gene: TRBV10-3
J gene: TRBJ1-2
clone size: -
D gene: TRBD1
CDR3 protein: CATMGQGLWYGYTF
CDR3 DNA: TGTGCCACTATGGGACAGGGCCTTTGGTATGGCTACACCTTC

V gene: TRBV7-2
J gene: TRBJ1-6
clone size: many
D gene: -
CDR3 protein: CASSLQGIESPLHF
CDR3 DNA: TGTGCCAGCAGCTTACAGGGGATCGAATCACCCCTCCACTTT

V gene: TRBV3-1
J gene: TRBJ2-2
clone size: once
D gene: TRBD2
CDR3 protein: CASGQGTSGITGELFF
CDR3 DNA: TGTGCCAGCGGCCAAGGGACTAGCGGGATCACCGGGGAGCTGTTTTTT

V gene: TRBV7-2
J gene: TRBJ2-2
clone size: many
D gene: -
CDR3 protein: CASSLVSGANTGELFF
CDR3 DNA: TGTGCCAGCAGCTTAGTGAGTGGCGCGAACACCGGGGAGCTGTTTTTT

V gene: TRBV6-2/TRBV6-3
J gene: TRBJ1-2
clone size: -
D gene: -
CDR3 protein: CASSFPGAGLGNSGYTF
CDR3 DNA: TGTGCCAGCAGTTTCCCGGGAGCCGGGTTGGGCAACTCTGGCTACACCTTC

V gene: TRBV20-1
J gene: TRBJ2-1
clone size: many
D gene: TRBD2
CDR3 protein: CSALPARGEGYNEQFF
CDR3 DNA: TGCAGTGCTTTGCCAGCCCGCGGGGAGGGTTACAATGAGCAGTTCTTC

V gene: TRBV7-3
J gene: TRBJ2-2
clone size: few
D gene: TRBD2
CDR3 protein: CASSSNRGEGPMNTGELFF
CDR3 DNA: TGTGCCAGCAGCTCCAATCGGGGGGAGGGCCCAATGAACACCGGGGAGCTGTTTTTT

V gene: TRBV7-8
J gene: TRBJ1-5
clone size: -
D gene: -
CDR3 protein: CASSLARTPDQPQHF
CDR3 DNA: TGTGCCAGCAGCTTAGCCCGGACACCGGATCAGCCCCAGCATTTT

V gene: TRBV7-3
J gene: TRBJ2-1
clone size: many
D gene: TRBD2
CDR3 protein: CASSYLAVSSYNEQFF
CDR3 DNA: TGTGCCAGCAGTTACCTAGCGGTAAGCTCCTACAATGAGCAGTTCTTC

V gene: TRBV28
J gene: TRBJ1-1
clone size: many
D gene: TRBD1
CDR3 protein: CASRLGQGRNAEAFF
CDR3 DNA: TGTGCCAGCAGGCTTGGACAGGGTCGAAACGCTGAAGCTTTCTTT

V gene: TRBV27
J gene: TRBJ2-5
clone size: -
D gene: TRBD1
CDR3 protein: CASSPMDRATQYF
CDR3 DNA: TGTGCCAGCAGTCCCATGGACAGGGCGACCCAGTACTTC

V gene: TRBV12-3/TRBV12-4
J gene: TRBJ2-1
clone size: -
D gene: TRBD2
CDR3 protein: CASSYSGRANGEQFF
CDR3 DNA: TGTGCCAGCAGTTATAGCGGGAGGGCTAACGGTGAGCAGTTCTTC

V gene: TRBV6-1
J gene: TRBJ2-3
clone size: many
D gene: TRBD2
CDR3 protein: CASRLWREGVTSTDTQYF
CDR3 DNA: TGTGCCAGCAGGTTATGGCGGGAGGGAGTTACTAGCACAGATACGCAGTATTTT

V gene: TRBV7-2
J gene: TRBJ2-4
clone size: -
D gene: -
CDR3 protein: CASSLGWERIQYF
CDR3 DNA: TGTGCCAGCAGCTTAGGTTGGGAGAGGATTCAGTACTTC

V gene: TRBV27
J gene: TRBJ2-7
clone size: many
D gene: -
CDR3 protein: CASSFTASGSYEQYF
CDR3 DNA: TGTGCCAGCAGTTTTACAGCGTCCGGCTCCTACGAGCAGTACTTC

V gene: TRBV9
J gene: TRBJ2-3
clone size: -
D gene: -
CDR3 protein: CASSRLLLANQRDTQYF
CDR3 DNA: TGTGCCAGCAGCCGTCTGCTACTAGCCAACCAGCGGGATACGCAGTATTTT

V gene: TRBV11-3
J gene: TRBJ2-7
clone size: many
D gene: -
CDR3 protein: CASSLYSEGEQYF
CDR3 DNA: TGTGCCAGCAGCTTATACTCTGAGGGCGAGCAGTACTTC

V gene: TRBV6-1
J gene: TRBJ2-1
clone size: -
D gene: -
CDR3 protein: CASSEKGYYNKQFF
CDR3 DNA: TGTGCCAGCAGTGAAAAAGGTTACTACAATAAGCAGTTCTTC

V gene: TRBV18
J gene: TRBJ2-5
clone size: many
D gene: -
CDR3 protein: CASSPVTTQETQYF
CDR3 DNA: TGTGCCAGCTCACCGGTAACCACTCAAGAGACCCAGTACTTC

V gene: TRBV20-1
J gene: TRBJ2-1
clone size: few
D gene: -
CDR3 protein: CSARADLFYNEQFF
CDR3 DNA: TGCAGTGCTAGAGCCGATCTTTTCTACAATGAGCAGTTCTTC

V gene: TRBV7-9
J gene: TRBJ1-6
clone size: few
D gene: -
CDR3 protein: CASSSDRFSYNSPLHF
CDR3 DNA: TGTGCCAGCAGCTCGGACCGCTTCTCCTATAATTCACCCCTCCACTTT

V gene: TRBV2
J gene: TRBJ1-1
clone size: many
D gene: TRBD1
CDR3 protein: CASIQGITEAFF
CDR3 DNA: TGTGCCAGCATACAGGGGATCACTGAAGCTTTCTTT